These T cell receptor beta chains were read from a single sample in a study of blood T cell repertoires in COVID-19. Some clones are missing from TCRdb's copy, which holds only in-frame ones; the method was immunoSEQ multiplex PCR. The profile shows roughly 320,000 clones, 70% to 90% of them singletons. The sequenced material came from peripheral blood. These receptors were collected from a woman between 50 and 59 years old with COVID-19, enrolled during active disease. The CDR3 runs from the conserved cysteine through the conserved F or W. D genes are given only for firm matches. Where a row states a size, it is once, few, many or the class of an expanded clone; other rows omit it.

j_call | v_call | d_call | clone_size | cdr3_aa | cdr3_nt
TRBJ1-2 | TRBV19 | . | . | CASTVGPGVKNYGYTF | TGTGCCAGTACGGTCGGGCCAGGGGTAAAAAACTATGGCTACACCTTC
TRBJ1-1 | TRBV5-1 | TRBD1 | . | CASSFGRQGGTEAFF | TGCGCCAGCAGCTTTGGGCGACAGGGCGGCACTGAAGCTTTCTTT
TRBJ2-4 | TRBV9 | . | . | CASTLGQPGDIQYF | TGTGCCAGCACCCTGGGGCAGCCAGGGGACATTCAGTACTTC
TRBJ1-4 | TRBV7-9 | . | . | CASSPGRDGKLFF | TGTGCCAGCAGCCCGGGGAGGGACGGTAAACTGTTTTTT
TRBJ2-7 | TRBV11-3 | TRBD2 | . | CASSLGGSGSSYEQYF | TGTGCCAGCAGCTTAGGGGGTAGCGGGAGCTCCTACGAGCAGTACTTC
TRBJ2-1 | TRBV7-9 | TRBD1 | . | CASSLAGQRGEQFF | TGTGCCAGCAGCTTAGCGGGACAGAGGGGTGAGCAGTTCTTC
TRBJ2-5 | TRBV5-8 | TRBD1 | . | CASSFGDRQETQYF | TGTGCCAGCAGCTTCGGGGACAGACAAGAGACCCAGTACTTC
TRBJ1-2 | TRBV27 | . | . | CASRGDTPYGYTF | TGTGCCAGCAGGGGGGACACTCCCTATGGCTACACCTTC
TRBJ2-5 | TRBV13 | TRBD1 | . | CASSLRDRGIGETQYF | TGTGCCAGCAGCTTAAGGGACAGGGGAATTGGAGAGACCCAGTACTTC
TRBJ2-6 | TRBV7-9 | TRBD1 | . | CASSFDRDRVLGGANVLTF | TGTGCCAGCAGCTTCGACCGGGACAGGGTGCTAGGTGGGGCCAACGTCCTGACTTTC
TRBJ2-1 | TRBV25-1 | TRBD2 | . | CASSEILAGGYNEQFF | TGTGCCAGCAGTGAGATACTAGCGGGAGGGTACAATGAGCAGTTCTTC
TRBJ1-1 | TRBV18 | . | . | CASSPSTRGMNTEAFF | TGTGCCAGCTCCCCCTCGACTCGAGGGATGAACACTGAAGCTTTCTTT
TRBJ2-2 | TRBV7-2 | TRBD2 | once | CASSFLAGGRNTGELFF | TGTGCCAGCAGCTTTCTAGCGGGAGGGCGGAACACCGGGGAGCTGTTTTTT
TRBJ2-7 | TRBV6-6 | TRBD1 | few | CASSPGQGASYEQYF | TGTGCCAGCAGTCCGGGACAGGGGGCGAGTTACGAGCAGTACTTC
TRBJ1-1 | TRBV5-1 | TRBD1 | . | CASSRGQGGNTEAFF | TGCGCCAGCAGCAGGGGACAGGGCGGGAACACTGAAGCTTTCTTT
TRBJ2-7 | TRBV19 | TRBD2 | . | CATSKGASGTYEQYF | TGTGCCACCTCTAAGGGGGCTAGCGGGACCTACGAGCAGTACTTC
TRBJ2-1 | TRBV7-3 | . | . | CASSTGTRRDEQFF | TGTGCCAGCAGCACAGGGACACGAAGGGATGAGCAGTTCTTC
TRBJ2-7 | TRBV3-1/TRBV3-2 | . | . | CASSQSAREQYF | TGTGCCAGCAGCCAAAGTGCGCGAGAGCAGTACTTC
TRBJ1-4 | TRBV30 | TRBD1 | . | CALTPGQGFSATNEKLFF | TGTGCCCTGACACCGGGACAGGGGTTCTCGGCCACTAATGAAAAACTGTTTTTT
TRBJ2-5 | TRBV18 | . | . | CASSPVDIGETQYF | TGTGCCAGCTCACCAGTTGATATCGGAGAGACCCAGTACTTC
TRBJ1-1 | TRBV28 | . | . | CASSFARMPPYRESGEAFF | TGTGCCAGCAGTTTCGCACGAATGCCACCCTACAGGGAGTCGGGTGAAGCTTTCTTT
TRBJ2-3 | TRBV28 | . | . | CASTRDSGPTDTQYF | TGTGCCAGCACCCGGGACAGCGGGCCCACAGATACGCAGTATTTT
TRBJ1-2 | TRBV12-5 | TRBD1 | . | CASGLGQGVDGYTF | TGTGCTAGTGGTTTGGGACAGGGTGTGGATGGCTACACCTTC
TRBJ2-7 | TRBV3-1/TRBV3-2 | . | . | CASSQTGYEQYF | TGTGCCAGCAGCCAAACGGGATACGAGCAGTACTTC
TRBJ1-1 | TRBV11-3 | . | . | CASSLFTGWNTEAFF | TGTGCCAGCAGCTTATTCACAGGGTGGAACACTGAAGCTTTCTTT
TRBJ2-3 | TRBV5-4 | TRBD2 | . | CASSRWTSGFTDTQYF | TGTGCCAGCAGCCGGTGGACTAGCGGGTTCACAGATACGCAGTATTTT
TRBJ1-4 | TRBV30 | TRBD1 | . | CACGKDRAIEKLFF | TGTGCCTGTGGAAAGGACAGGGCCATCGAAAAACTGTTTTTT
TRBJ2-1 | TRBV3-1/TRBV3-2 | . | . | CASSHSTGDELTYNEQFF | TGTGCCAGCAGCCATTCAACCGGGGATGAATTAACCTACAATGAGCAGTTCTTC
TRBJ1-1 | TRBV5-4 | TRBD1 | . | CASSPPGGRNTEAFF | TGTGCCAGCAGCCCACCAGGGGGTCGGAACACTGAAGCTTTCTTT
TRBJ1-1 | TRBV27 | . | . | CASSLSQGVAFF | TGTGCCAGCAGTTTATCGCAGGGTGTAGCTTTCTTT
TRBJ2-3 | TRBV28 | . | . | CANGRGGSTDTQYF | TGTGCCAACGGTAGGGGCGGAAGCACAGATACGCAGTATTTT
TRBJ2-5 | TRBV4-1 | . | . | CASSQGATQYF | TGCGCCAGCAGCCAAGGGGCTACCCAGTACTTC
TRBJ2-7 | TRBV11-3 | TRBD2 | . | CASSSPSGRALPSYEQYF | TGTGCCAGCAGCTCTCCTAGCGGGAGGGCCCTACCTTCCTACGAGCAGTACTTC
TRBJ1-5 | TRBV19 | TRBD1 | . | CASSGQGAGQPQHF | TGTGCCAGCTCCGGACAGGGGGCGGGTCAGCCCCAGCATTTT
TRBJ2-5 | TRBV19 | TRBD2 | . | CASSTSGRGMATQYF | TGTGCCAGTAGTACTAGCGGGAGGGGAATGGCGACCCAGTACTTC
TRBJ1-1 | TRBV14 | . | . | CASSRTGSWTEAFF | TGTGCCAGCAGCAGAACAGGCTCTTGGACTGAAGCTTTCTTT
TRBJ2-2 | TRBV7-8 | TRBD2 | few | CASSRGTSGRVVGELFF | TGTGCCAGCAGTCGCGGGACTAGCGGGAGGGTAGTCGGGGAGCTGTTTTTT
TRBJ2-3 | TRBV6-2/TRBV6-3 | TRBD2 | . | CASSYGGSVLVDTQYF | TGTGCCAGCAGTTATGGCGGGAGCGTCTTGGTGGATACGCAGTATTTT
TRBJ2-1 | TRBV4-1 | TRBD1 | . | CASRRDRGQTYNEQFF | TGCGCCAGCAGGAGGGATAGGGGACAGACCTACAATGAGCAGTTCTTC
TRBJ2-1 | TRBV4-2 | TRBD1 | . | CASSQGQTVNEQFF | TGTGCCAGCAGCCAGGGACAGACAGTCAATGAGCAGTTCTTC
TRBJ2-6 | TRBV29-1 | . | . | CSVRGTGANVLTF | TGCAGCGTACGCGGGACTGGGGCCAACGTCCTGACTTTC
TRBJ2-5 | TRBV7-9 | . | once | CASSLTIQETQYF | TGTGCCAGCAGCTTAACTATCCAAGAGACCCAGTACTTC
TRBJ2-1 | TRBV5-8 | TRBD2 | . | CASSSGLAVGLTEQFF | TGTGCCAGCAGCTCAGGACTAGCCGTTGGATTAACTGAGCAGTTCTTC
TRBJ2-5 | TRBV30 | . | . | CAWRPGTQETQYF | TGTGCCTGGCGCCCGGGTACGCAAGAGACCCAGTACTTC
TRBJ1-5 | TRBV20-1 | . | once | CSRGNQPQHF | TGCAGTAGAGGCAATCAGCCCCAGCATTTT
TRBJ2-2 | TRBV29-1 | . | . | CSVEQKNTGELFF | TGCAGCGTTGAACAGAAGAACACCGGGGAGCTGTTTTTT
TRBJ2-7 | TRBV2 | TRBD2 | once | CASSRTSGGLSYEQYF | TGTGCCAGCAGTCGGACTAGCGGGGGCCTCTCCTACGAGCAGTACTTC
TRBJ1-1 | TRBV19 | . | . | CASSGEGHGNTEAFF | TGTGCCAGTAGTGGGGAAGGACACGGGAACACTGAAGCTTTCTTT
TRBJ2-7 | TRBV9 | TRBD2 | once | CASSATGTSGAYEQYF | TGTGCCAGCAGCGCGACCGGGACTAGCGGAGCCTACGAGCAGTACTTC
TRBJ1-2 | TRBV19 | . | . | CASREYSGNNYGYTF | TGTGCCAGTAGAGAATACAGTGGAAATAACTATGGCTACACCTTC
TRBJ2-2 | TRBV18 | TRBD2 | once | CASSPGGTKSGELFF | TGTGCCAGCTCACCGGGGGGGACGAAATCCGGGGAGCTGTTTTTT
TRBJ2-1 | TRBV24-1 | . | . | CATSGGHSYNEQFF | TGTGCCACCAGTGGGGGCCACTCCTACAATGAGCAGTTCTTC
TRBJ2-5 | TRBV29-1 | TRBD2 | . | CSVVLLAGAGAETQYF | TGCAGCGTTGTATTGTTAGCGGGAGCCGGTGCGGAGACCCAGTACTTC
TRBJ2-5 | TRBV4-2 | TRBD2 | once | CASSQNSGTSGVWGIQETQYF | TGTGCCAGCAGCCAAAATTCAGGGACTAGCGGGGTTTGGGGGATCCAAGAGACCCAGTACTTC
TRBJ2-7 | TRBV10-3 | TRBD2 | . | CAISESRAGVNPYEQYF | TGTGCCATCAGTGAGTCACGAGCGGGAGTAAACCCCTACGAGCAGTACTTC
TRBJ1-4 | TRBV18 | . | . | CASPPAGGFAGEKLFF | TGTGCCAGCCCTCCCGCCGGGGGTTTCGCAGGGGAAAAACTGTTTTTT
TRBJ2-7 | TRBV5-1 | TRBD2 | . | CASSLGAGGRLYEQYF | TGCGCCAGCAGCTTGGGAGCGGGAGGTAGGCTCTACGAGCAGTACTTC